This entry concerns a single TCR beta chain. The record originates from a study of blood T cell repertoires in COVID-19. Whole-study context: The United States, Italy and Spain provided the acute and convalescent COVID-19 samples. PBMCs, B-cell-depleted T cells, or T cells were the source of the cDNA or gDNA that made up the material.

The CDR3 spans 10 residues. Germline V gives CDR1 MNHEY, CDR2 SVGAGI. Authors' methods: Reference gene primer amplification yielded estimated nucleated cell counts. Repertoires were generated with immunoSEQ multiplex PCR, while TCRdb's copy carries only in-frame clones and drops some. The V and J calls and the clone size are those of that table, but D and trimming were determined from the DNA. Here the sample spans around 100,000 clones, 80% to 85% being singletons. Material: peripheral blood. This TCR was sampled from an older woman with acute or convalescent COVID-19. The chain has TRBV6-5 and TRBJ1-3, with D hard to call. The CDR3 bases are TGTGCTACGTCCAGGAACACCATATATTTT. It specifies CATSRNTIYF.